The present entry profiles one T cell receptor beta chain with its context. The data are from a study of CD4 T cells in relation to SARS-CoV-2 and coronaviruses. Turning to the study itself: Convalescent patients had median age 38.5 years, range 21 to 72.

Libraries were prepared by immunoSEQ multiplex PCR; TCRdb keeps only in-frame clonotypes and omits some of them. The data hold tens of thousands of clones, with 88% observed a single time. The sample comprised memory CD4+ T cells from PBMCs. The clonotype comes from an adult with COVID-19.

The CDR3 here is CASSPGQGKNTEAFF. CDR3 DNA sequence: TGTGCCAGCAGCCCTGGACAGGGGAAGAACACTGAAGCTTTCTTT. This sequence joins TRBV7-9 and TRBJ1-1; 9 nucleotides line up with TRBD1. The V segment lost 5 bases and the J segment 1 base; nucleotides outside the gene matches: 5. This CDR3 contains 15 residues. From germline, CDR1 is SEHNR and CDR2 FQNEAQ (reference sequence).